These 9 T cell receptor beta chains share one sample of origin, sequenced in a study of CD8 T cells in Susac syndrome. An amount of RNA that ranged from about 0.45 to 1 ug was reverse transcribed with random hexamers. MiXCR was run by TCRdb on the immunoSEQ multiplex PCR reads, yielding one entry per CDR3 protein. The table has 100,000 to 150,000 distinct CDR3 sequences, 93% seen once. The sample consisted of CD8+ T cells from PBMCs. The source is a human donor with multiple sclerosis.

V is TRBV14 and J is TRBJ2-1, with TRBD2 matching over 9 bases. The V gene end was trimmed by 3 bases and the J gene end by 0 bases; junction bases not matched to a gene: 3. The CDR3 extends over 16 amino acids. The germline gives CDR1 SGHDN, CDR2 FVKESK. CDR3 bases: TGTGCCAGCAGCCAGAGCGGGAGGATCTCCTACAATGAGCAGTTCTTC. This gives the protein CASSQSGRISYNEQFF.

This clonotype was seen once. The gene calls are TRBV4-2 and TRBJ2-1; TRBD2 matches at 8 bases. V was clipped by 0 bases and J by 16 bases; unmatched bases: 5. The CDR3 consists of 12 residues. The germline CDR1 and CDR2 sequences are LGHNA and YNFKEQ. Here the CDR3 DNA reads TGTGCCAGCAGCCAAGATCGGACTAGCTGCTTCTTC. Protein product: CASSQDRTSCFF.

The genes are TRBV6-4 and TRBJ1-1; TRBD1 might be the D (6 bases). CDR3 length: 16 residues. CDR1 MRHNA and CDR2 SNTAGT come from the germline V gene. Trimming left V 0 bases short and J 0 bases short, with 11 bases between. The CDR3: CASSDSMGQLNTEAFF. CDR3 bases: TGTGCCAGCAGTGACTCGATGGGACAATTGAACACTGAAGCTTTCTTT.

The V gene is TRBV7-8, the J gene TRBJ2-7, with D possibly TRBD2 on 5 matching bases. The CDR3 spans 14 residues. Trimming removed 4 bases at V and 3 bases at J, with 13 bases between. The germline gives CDR1 SGHVS, CDR2 FQNEAQ. For the CDR3, the DNA is TGTGCCAGCAGCTCCTCAAGAGGGAGCTACGAGCAGTACTTC. It specifies CASSSSRGSYEQYF.

This chain links TRBV7-3 with TRBJ2-1, with a possible D match to TRBD1 (6 bases). The CDR3 is made up of 15 amino acids. Trimming cost V 4 bases and J 0 bases, with 10 bases left between them. CDR1 and CDR2 (germline): SGHTA, FQGTGA. CDR3 residues: CASSYTGSSYNEQFF. DNA for the CDR3: TGTGCCAGCAGCTACACAGGGAGCTCCTACAATGAGCAGTTCTTC. Supplemented by reference TRBV7-3 and TRBJ2-1, the full variable domain reads GAGVSQTPSNKVTEKGKYVELRCDPISGHTALYWYRQSLGQGPEFLIYFQGTGAADDSGLPNDRFFAVRPEGSVSTLKIQRTERGDSAVYLCASSYTGSSYNEQFFGPGTRLTVL.

The chain couples TRBV11-2 to TRBJ2-5; the match to TRBD2 covers 8 bases. Looked up from germline, CDR1 is SGHAT and CDR2 is FQNNGV. J was trimmed by 5 bases and V by 0 bases; bases with no gene match: 8. This CDR3 has 16 amino acids. This chain's CDR3 is CASSLDYGGAVETQYF. The DNA of the CDR3 is TGTGCCAGCAGCTTAGATTACGGGGGGGCCGTGGAGACCCAGTACTTC.

V and J are TRBV27 and TRBJ2-6; either TRBD1 or TRBD2 may supply D (6 bases each). The CDR3 runs 17 residues. Trimming left V 5 bases short and J 4 bases short, with 18 bases between. CDR1 and CDR2 (germline): MNHEY, SMNVEV (reference sequence). CDR3 nucleotides: TGTGCCAGCAGTCCGACCCCCCGGGGGCCCGGGGCCAACGTCCTGACTTTC. Residues: CASSPTPRGPGANVLTF.

The sample holds one count of this clonotype. The rearrangement joins TRBV7-9 to TRBJ2-1; 11 bases match TRBD2. Trimming cost V 5 bases and J 0 bases; bases outside gene matches: 3. The germline gives CDR1 SEHNR, CDR2 FQNEAQ (reference sequence). The CDR3 extends over 16 amino acids. The CDR3 DNA reads TGTGCCAGCAGCCCTACTAGCGGGAGCTCCTACAATGAGCAGTTCTTC. Encoded protein: CASSPTSGSSYNEQFF.

This chain connects TRBV30 to TRBJ1-6; D not resolved. Trimming cost V 2 bases and J 6 bases, with 8 bases left between them. The CDR3 sequence is 13 residues long. Germline V CDR1 and CDR2: GTSNPN, SVGIG (reference sequence). In nucleotides, the CDR3 is TGTGCCTGGAGTTCCGGGCTTAATTCACCCCTCCACTTT. It is translated as CAWSSGLNSPLHF. Together with reference TRBV30 and TRBJ1-6, the CDR3 gives the full variable domain: SQTIHQWPATLVQPVGSPLSLECTVEGTSNPNLYWYRQAAGRGLQLLFYSVGIGQISSEVPQNLSASRPQDRQFILSSKKLLLSDSGFYLCAWSSGLNSPLHFGNGTRLTVT.